This T cell receptor beta chain was captured by sequencing in a study of PD-1 blockade in classical Hodgkin lymphoma. Overall study results and limits: Possibly reflecting disease activity or prior therapy, repertoire differences have causes that remain undefined.

TCRdb keeps only in-frame clones here, not all; method: immunoSEQ multiplex PCR. The sample yields 5,000 to 6,500 clones, around 87% seen once. To note about this clone: The antigen is unknown.

The CDR3 has 17 residues. Germline CDR1 reads MNHEY; CDR2 reads SMNVEV (reference sequence). Trimming took 0 bases from V and 3 from J; bases not matched to a gene: 5. Time point: newly diagnosed, previously untreated cHL patient sample. Isolated CD8+ T cells were derived from thawed PBMCs through magnetic negative selection. Sequenced input: CD8+ T cells from blood. This chain joins TRBV27 and TRBJ2-1, with TRBD2 matching over 10 bases. The sequence came from a human donor with classical Hodgkin lymphoma. This CDR3 reads CASSLSSSGGFYNEQFF. The CDR3 nucleotides are TGTGCCAGCAGTTTATCCAGTAGCGGGGGGTTCTACAATGAGCAGTTCTTC.